The 24 T cell receptor beta chains given below trace back to one sample, sequenced in a study of T cell responses to AZD1222 COVID-19 vaccine. Repertoires were generated with immunoSEQ multiplex PCR, while TCRdb's copy carries only in-frame clones and drops some. Of about 110,000 clones in the sample, about 88% were seen once. Sequencing was performed on peripheral blood, taken on day 0 of AZD1222 vaccination. These receptors were taken from an adult in good health.

The rearrangement uses TRBV10-3 and TRBJ2-2; D is perhaps TRBD1 (7 bases). Trimming took off 0 bases at V and 4 bases at J, with 12 bases between the two ends. Germline CDR1 and CDR2: ENHRY and SYGVKD. The length of the CDR3 is 16 residues. CDR3 loop: CAISESRQGGTGELFF. Here the CDR3 DNA reads TGTGCCATCAGTGAGTCACGGCAGGGGGGCACCGGGGAGCTGTTTTTT.

The DNA for the CDR3 is TGTGCCAGCAGTGAGGCTCCATTTAATCAGCCCCAGCATTTT. This codes for CASSEAPFNQPQHF. V gene TRBV2 combines with J gene TRBJ1-5; the D is unclear. The length of the CDR3 is 14 residues. CDR1 and CDR2 (germline): SNHLY, FYNNEI. The V and J ends lost 3 bases and 4 bases respectively, with 10 bases between them.

The chain recombines TRBV5-6 with TRBJ1-2, with 8 bases matching TRBD1. The length of the CDR3 is 16 residues. Germline CDR1 and CDR2: SGHDT and YYEEEE. Unmatched junction bases numbered 7, after V lost 0 bases and J lost 3 bases. CDR3 region: CASSLVGRGHYYGYTF. DNA of the CDR3: TGTGCCAGCAGCTTGGTGGGCAGGGGGCACTACTATGGCTACACCTTC.

This chain uses TRBV6-1 with TRBJ2-7, with D hard to call. This CDR3 region has 16 residues. V shed 2 bases and J shed 2 bases, with 16 bases lying between them. CDR1 and CDR2 (germline): MNHNS, SASEGT. The CDR3 coding sequence is TGTGCCAGCAGTGAATCGGCCCTGACTGGAACCTACGAGCAGTACGTC. Translated: CASSESALTGTYEQYV.

CDR3 in DNA: TGTGCCAGCAGCCCGGACAGGGGTCCCTACGAGCAGTACTTC. Residues: CASSPDRGPYEQYF. The rearrangement links TRBV7-3 to TRBJ2-7; the match to TRBD1 covers 9 bases. Germline loops: CDR1 SGHTA, CDR2 FQGTGA. V shed 5 bases, J shed 2 bases, and the junction held 4 bases outside the gene matches. This CDR3 region has 14 residues.

J is TRBJ2-7 and V is TRBV28; D not resolved. Germline V gives CDR1 MDHEN, CDR2 SYDVKM. Trimming shortened V by 8 bases and J by 3 bases, and 8 bases separated the two germline ends. This CDR3 comprises 11 residues. The CDR3 DNA sequence: TGTGCCAGCGGGTCCTACTACGAGCAGTACTTC. This sequence encodes CASGSYYEQYF.

This chain uses TRBV6-5 with TRBJ2-7; a possible D gene is TRBD1 (6 bases). This CDR3 has 12 residues. Germline assignment: CDR1 MNHEY and CDR2 SVGAGI. V was trimmed by 5 bases and J by 6 bases, leaving 11 bases between them. The CDR3 region has the DNA TGTGCCAGCAGTCTAGGGGGAGCCGAGCAGTACTTC. It specifies CASSLGGAEQYF.

The rearrangement joins TRBV4-1 to TRBJ1-5; 9 bases fit TRBD1. The CDR3 contains 16 residues. Germline V gene lookup returns CDR1 MGHRA and CDR2 YSYEKL. The trim removed 2 bases at V and 6 bases at J, leaving 8 bases unmatched. In nucleotides, the CDR3 is TGCGCCAGCAGCCAAACTCCCCGACAGGGGGTTCAGCCCCAGCATTTT. This sequence encodes CASSQTPRQGVQPQHF.

This clone came up once. The chain joins TRBV5-1 to TRBJ2-1; D unresolved. The CDR3 runs to 15 residues. V was cut by 0 bases and J by 2 bases, with 9 bases left in between. CDR1 is SGHRS, CDR2 YFSETQ, per germline. The chain's CDR3 is CASSLEWATYNEQFF. The CDR3 region has the DNA TGCGCCAGCAGCTTGGAGTGGGCCACCTACAATGAGCAGTTCTTC.

The chain recombines TRBV18 with TRBJ1-3; 7 positions agree with TRBD1. Germline assignment: CDR1 KGHSH and CDR2 LQKENI. This CDR3 is 14 amino acids long. V trimming: 3 bases; J trimming: 3 bases; junction bases outside the gene matches: 2. The CDR3 sequence: CASSPTGNGNTIYF. The CDR3 DNA follows: TGTGCCAGCTCACCGACAGGGAATGGAAACACCATATATTTT.

The chain uses TRBV10-3 and TRBJ2-3, with 9 bases that match TRBD2. The CDR3 spans 17 residues. CDR1 ENHRY and CDR2 SYGVKD come from the germline V gene. Trimming took 4 bases from V and 3 from J; bases not matched to a gene: 11. CDR3 in amino acids: CAISGPRGRAQTDTQYF. The CDR3 coding sequence is TGTGCCATCAGTGGCCCGCGCGGGAGGGCCCAAACAGATACGCAGTATTTT.

The chain employs TRBV7-2 and TRBJ2-5; D gene unclear. The CDR3 consists of 12 residues. The ends were cut back, 6 bases at V and 5 bases at J, with 10 bases in the middle. Germline lookup yields CDR1 SGHTA and CDR2 FQGNSA. The CDR3 sequence is CASSPGYETQYF. Written as DNA, the CDR3 is TGTGCCAGCAGTCCCGGGTACGAGACCCAGTACTTC.

The J gene is TRBJ2-2, the V gene TRBV29-1; D may be TRBD1 (7 bases). CDR3 length: 16 residues. Germline V gene sequence: CDR1 SQVTM, CDR2 ANQGSEA. Trimming pared 1 base from V and 4 bases from J, leaving 16 bases between. The CDR3 protein is CSVEGRSQGGTGELFF. DNA of the CDR3: TGCAGCGTTGAAGGGAGGAGCCAGGGGGGCACCGGGGAGCTGTTTTTT.

The chain recombines TRBV11-3 with TRBJ1-1; D unresolved. This CDR3 spans 12 amino acids. The germline V gene has CDR1 SGHNT and CDR2 YENEEA. V lost 5 bases, J lost 10 bases, and 14 bases lay in between. The CDR3 DNA sequence: TGTGCCAGCAGCCCCCACCAGGAGGGAGCTTTCTTT. This encodes CASSPHQEGAFF.

The chain recombines TRBV6-5 with TRBJ2-7; possibly TRBD1 or TRBD2 for D (5 bases each). Trimming removed 8 bases at V and 3 bases at J, with 11 bases between. The CDR3 is 12 amino acids. CDR1 MNHEY and CDR2 SVGAGI come from the germline V gene. CDR3 in amino acids: CASGAGGYEQYF. CDR3 sequence (DNA): TGTGCCAGCGGGGCTGGGGGCTACGAGCAGTACTTC.

The chain links TRBV7-4 to TRBJ2-5; tentatively, D is TRBD1 or TRBD2 (5 bases each). This CDR3 spans 14 amino acids. V lost 6 bases and J lost 1, with 12 bases in between. Germline V lookup: CDR1 SGHVT, CDR2 SQSDAQ. CDR3: CASRPWGCQETQYF. In DNA form, the CDR3 reads TGTGCCAGCAGGCCGTGGGGGTGCCAAGAGACCCAGTACTTC.

The J gene is TRBJ1-2, the V gene TRBV25-1; no clear D gene. Looked up from germline, CDR1 is MGHDK and CDR2 is SYGVNS. The CDR3 has 14 amino acids. V shed 4 bases and J shed 0 bases, with 9 bases lying between them. In DNA, the CDR3 is TGTGCCAGCAGTGGCCGACCTACTAACTATGGCTACACCTTC. As protein: CASSGRPTNYGYTF.

The chain joins TRBV2 to TRBJ1-1; TRBD1 aligns across 9 bases. The V gene's germline CDR1 is SNHLY and CDR2 FYNNEI. The CDR3 has 15 amino acids. J lost 3 bases, V lost 6 bases, and 8 bases had no gene match. CDR3 nucleotides: TGTGCCAGCAGCGCCCTGACAGGGGGGGACACTGAAGCTTTCTTT. It translates to CASSALTGGDTEAFF.

The chain combines TRBV6-2 or TRBV6-3 with TRBJ1-5; 8 nucleotides align to TRBD1. The CDR3 sequence is 15 residues long. The V gene's germline CDR1 is MNHEY and CDR2 SVGEGT. The trim removed 4 bases at V and 4 bases at J, leaving 6 bases unmatched. CDR3 bases: TGTGCCAGCAGTTTTGGACAGGGAGGAAATCAGCCCCAGCATTTT. This gives the protein CASSFGQGGNQPQHF.

This chain links TRBV5-1 with TRBJ1-6; TRBD1 matches 7 bases. Looked up from germline, CDR1 is SGHRS and CDR2 is YFSETQ. This CDR3 has 15 amino acids. The J segment lost 8 bases and the V segment lost 0 bases, leaving 5 bases of the junction unmatched. In DNA, the CDR3 is TGCGCCAGCAGCTTGGAAGGGGGACAGCATTCACCCCTCCACTTT. This codes for CASSLEGGQHSPLHF.

The V call is TRBV19, the J call TRBJ2-1; D assignment may be TRBD1 or TRBD2 (6 bases each). The CDR3 extends over 15 amino acids. V gave up 5 bases and J gave up 4 bases, with 15 bases separating them. Germline V lookup: CDR1 LNHDA, CDR2 SQIVND (reference sequence). The CDR3 DNA reads as TGTGCCAGTAGTCTAGGGGGGTGGCGGTACAATGAGCAGTTCTTC. Amino acid sequence: CASSLGGWRYNEQFF.

V usage is TRBV5-1 and J usage is TRBJ1-2, with 7 bases fitting TRBD1. This CDR3 is built from 15 residues. Germline CDR1 reads SGHRS; CDR2 reads YFSETQ. The junction had 10 bases not matched to a gene; V was cut back by 8 bases and J by 0 bases. CDR3 protein: CASRDSAITNYGYTF. DNA for the CDR3: TGCGCCAGTAGGGACAGTGCTATCACTAACTATGGCTACACCTTC.

This chain links TRBV7-2 with TRBJ2-6, with D perhaps matching TRBD1 (5 bases). In germline, CDR1 is SGHTA, CDR2 FQGNSA. The V end was cut by 5 bases, the J end by 4 bases, with 15 bases between. The CDR3 length is 16 residues. This chain's CDR3 is CASSPRGAPGANVLTF. CDR3 sequence (DNA): TGTGCCAGCAGCCCACGTGGGGCGCCGGGGGCCAACGTCCTGACTTTC.

The chain employs TRBV5-1 and TRBJ2-7; 7 positions match TRBD2. The V segment lost 4 bases and the J segment 0 bases; nucleotides outside the gene matches: 7. CDR1 SGHRS and CDR2 YFSETQ come from the germline V gene. The CDR3 is 15 amino acids. The DNA for the CDR3 is TGCGCCAGCAGCGCACTCCGGGACTACTCCTACGAGCAGTACTTC. It yields the protein CASSALRDYSYEQYF.